These 9 T cell receptor beta chains were sequenced from one sample in a study of monozygotic twins with inflammatory bowel disease (dated by TCRdb to between 2018 and 2021). Library preparation employed 5' RACE. These reads were obtained on an Illumina HiSeq 2500. Each entry corresponds to one CDR3 protein sequence from reads that TCRdb reprocessed, and DNA is not given. The sample table on file contains about 160,000 distinct CDR3 sequences. The ten top clones hold roughly 2.3% of the sample. Sequences were obtained from blood. These receptors originate from a human donor with ulcerative colitis or Crohn's disease, or a healthy co-twin of an affected twin (not recorded which).

CDR3 amino acids: CASSSGGYNSPLHF. The chain has TRBV5-1 and TRBJ1-6; with no DNA, the TCRdb D assignment of TRBD1 cannot be verified. Germline CDR1 and CDR2: SGHRS and YFSETQ. The CDR3 sequence is 14 residues long.

The chain uses TRBV6-2 or TRBV6-3 and TRBJ2-1; TCRdb designates TRBD1, a call that cannot be tested without DNA. The CDR3 is 14 amino acids. CDR1 and CDR2 from the germline V gene are MNHEY and SVGEGT. CDR3 protein: CASSTTTGFNEQFF.

The genes are TRBV20-1 and TRBJ2-1. Germline V gene lookup returns CDR1 DFQATT and CDR2 SNEGSKA (reference sequence). The CDR3 length is 11 residues. CDR3 sequence: CSANAAYEQFF.

The CDR3 protein is CASVDRDRASYEQYF. V gene TRBV5-1 combines with J gene TRBJ2-7; absent DNA, TCRdb's TRBD1 call cannot be checked. This CDR3 is 15 amino acids long. Per the germline V gene, CDR1 is SGHRS and CDR2 is YFSETQ. Based on the CDR3 plus reference TRBV5-1 and TRBJ2-7, the full variable domain is KAGVTQTPRYLIKTRGQQVTLSCSPISGHRSVSWYQQTPGQGLQFLFEYFSETQRNKGNFPGRFSGRQFSNSRSEMNVSTLELGDSALYLCASVDRDRASYEQYFGPGTRLTVT.

This rearrangement joins TRBV28 to TRBJ2-1; without DNA, the TCRdb call of TRBD2 cannot be checked. This CDR3 contains 12 residues. CDR1 and CDR2 (germline): MDHEN, SYDVKM. Here the CDR3 reads CASSSGLAEQFF.

V is TRBV7-8 and J is TRBJ1-1; TCRdb returns TRBD1, unconfirmable since there is no DNA. The germline V gene has CDR1 SGHVS and CDR2 FQNEAQ. This CDR3 comprises 13 residues. Here the CDR3 reads CASSPLAGTEAFF.

The chain combines TRBV5-1 with TRBJ1-3. This CDR3 contains 15 residues. The V gene's germline CDR1 is SGHRS and CDR2 YFSETQ. The CDR3 loop reads CASRENANSGNTIYF. Variable domain in full (rest from reference TRBV5-1 and TRBJ1-3): KAGVTQTPRYLIKTRGQQVTLSCSPISGHRSVSWYQQTPGQGLQFLFEYFSETQRNKGNFPGRFSGRQFSNSRSEMNVSTLELGDSALYLCASRENANSGNTIYFGEGSWLTVV.

The chain recombines TRBV9 with TRBJ2-3; TCRdb reports TRBD2, a call that lacks DNA to check it against. This CDR3 spans 19 amino acids. CDR1 SGDLS and CDR2 YYNGEE come from the germline V gene. CDR3 region: CASSILAGGGGGVRNTQYF.

This rearrangement joins TRBV29-1 to TRBJ2-3; TCRdb designates TRBD1, a call that cannot be tested without DNA. This CDR3 is built from 15 residues. Germline V gene lookup returns CDR1 SQVTM and CDR2 ANQGSEA. CDR3: CSVEKGTGASDTQYF.